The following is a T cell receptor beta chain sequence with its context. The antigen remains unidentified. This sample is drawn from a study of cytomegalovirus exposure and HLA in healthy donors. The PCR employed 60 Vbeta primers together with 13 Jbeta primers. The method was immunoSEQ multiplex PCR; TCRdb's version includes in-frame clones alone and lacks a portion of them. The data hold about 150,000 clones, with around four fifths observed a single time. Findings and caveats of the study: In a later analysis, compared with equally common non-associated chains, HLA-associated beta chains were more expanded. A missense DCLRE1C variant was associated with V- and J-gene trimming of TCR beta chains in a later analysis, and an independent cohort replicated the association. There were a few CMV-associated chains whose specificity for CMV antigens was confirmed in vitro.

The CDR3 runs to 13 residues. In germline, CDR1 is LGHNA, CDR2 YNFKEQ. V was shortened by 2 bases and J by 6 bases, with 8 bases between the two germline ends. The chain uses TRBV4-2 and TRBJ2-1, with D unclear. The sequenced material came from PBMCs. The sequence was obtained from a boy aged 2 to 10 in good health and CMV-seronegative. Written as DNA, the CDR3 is TGTGCCAGCAGCCAACAAAGAGGCAATGAGCAGTTCTTC. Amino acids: CASSQQRGNEQFF.